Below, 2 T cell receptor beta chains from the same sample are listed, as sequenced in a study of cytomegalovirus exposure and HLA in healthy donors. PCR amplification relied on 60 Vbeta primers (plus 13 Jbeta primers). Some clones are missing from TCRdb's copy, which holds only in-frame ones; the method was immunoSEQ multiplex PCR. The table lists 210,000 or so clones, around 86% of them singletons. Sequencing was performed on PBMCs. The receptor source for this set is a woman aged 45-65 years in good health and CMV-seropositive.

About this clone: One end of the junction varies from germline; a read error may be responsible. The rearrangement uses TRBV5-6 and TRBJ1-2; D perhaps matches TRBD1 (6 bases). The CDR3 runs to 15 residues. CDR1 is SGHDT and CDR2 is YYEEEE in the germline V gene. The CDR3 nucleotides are TGTGCCAGCAGCTTGGGGGGGCAGCCTTACTATGGCCACACCTTC. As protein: CASSLGGQPYYGHTF.

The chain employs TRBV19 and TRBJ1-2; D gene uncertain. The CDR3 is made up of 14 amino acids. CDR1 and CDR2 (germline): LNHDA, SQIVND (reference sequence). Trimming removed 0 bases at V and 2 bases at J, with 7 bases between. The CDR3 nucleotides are TGTGCCAGTAGTATAGATCGTCAGAACTATGGCTACACCTTC. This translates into CASSIDRQNYGYTF.